Below are 12 T cell receptor beta chains sequenced from a single sample in a study of post-analysis software for immune sequencing data (dated by TCRdb to the mid-2010s). Results and caveats for the whole study, not just this receptor: Significantly higher frequencies in patients than in controls were found for a handful of TRBV segments, including TRBV5-6, TRBV5-1 and TRBV20-1.

The protocol used for the library was PCR. Sequencing used an Illumina HiSeq 2500. To reduce PCR and sequencing biases, unique molecular identifiers were incorporated into the TCR beta cDNA libraries. The public reads were reanalyzed by TCRdb: fastp trimming at Q25, MiXCR alignment, in-frame beta chains only. Entries that share a CDR3 protein sequence are merged under the most common genes and DNA. The sample table holds hundreds of thousands of distinct CDR3 sequences, of which roughly 30% were seen once. The ten top clones hold roughly 0.53% of the sample. No antigen has been assigned to these receptors. The sequencing sample was made of blood. The receptors stem from a girl aged 10 to 17 with multiple sclerosis.

This clonotype was seen a handful of times. The chain couples TRBV18 to TRBJ1-2, with D possibly TRBD1 on 5 matching bases. V lost 0 bases and J 8 bases, leaving 16 bases between the germline ends. This CDR3 has 15 amino acids. Germline CDR1 KGHSH, CDR2 LQKENI. The CDR3 loop reads CASSPPYPEGSGYTF. CDR3 coding DNA: TGTGCCAGCTCACCACCTTATCCGGAGGGGAGCGGCTACACCTTC.

The rearrangement links TRBV7-2 to TRBJ2-7; 7 nucleotides align to TRBD2. Losses at the gene ends were 6 bases for V and 6 bases for J; bases not matched to a gene: 14. The CDR3 spans 15 residues. From germline, CDR1 is SGHTA and CDR2 FQGNSA. CDR3 bases: TGTGCCAGCAGAAAAGGGAAAGGAGCGGGAAGCGAGCAGTACTTC. Protein product: CASRKGKGAGSEQYF.

The chain uses TRBV20-1 and TRBJ2-7, with a possible D match to TRBD2 (5 bases). This CDR3 is 12 amino acids long. V gave up 6 bases and J gave up 3 bases, with 12 bases separating them. Looked up from germline, CDR1 is DFQATT and CDR2 is SNEGSKA (reference sequence). Here the CDR3 reads CSALGVGYEQYF. CDR3 DNA: TGCAGTGCCCTGGGAGTCGGCTACGAGCAGTACTTC.

Concerning this clonotype: A junction boundary mismatches the germline segment, possibly from a read error. The CDR3 reads CASTGLAGTDAQYF. The CDR3 DNA reads as TGTGCCAGCACCGGACTAGCGGGCACAGATGCGCAGTATTTT. This chain connects TRBV2 to TRBJ2-3; TRBD2 aligns across 11 bases. The germline V gene has CDR1 SNHLY and CDR2 FYNNEI. The CDR3 loop spans 14 amino acids.

This clonotype showed up just a few times. This chain uses TRBV6-5 with TRBJ2-5; either TRBD1 or TRBD2 may fit D (6 bases each). Per the germline V gene, CDR1 is MNHEY and CDR2 is SVGAGI. This CDR3 is built from 14 residues. V shed 2 bases and J shed 5 bases, with 12 bases lying between them. This CDR3 reads CASSYGGPRETQYF. In DNA form, the CDR3 reads TGTGCCAGCAGTTACGGGGGGCCTAGGGAGACCCAGTACTTC.

This clonotype showed up just a few times. The chain is built from TRBV27 and TRBJ2-7; perhaps TRBD2 as D (5 bases). The germline V and J ends were trimmed by 6 bases and 4 bases, with 16 bases remaining between them. The CDR3 has 14 residues. Germline V gene lookup returns CDR1 MNHEY and CDR2 SMNVEV (reference sequence). DNA for the CDR3: TGTGCCAGCAGCGGTGGGGAAACGGGGTACGAGCAGTACTTC. It yields the protein CASSGGETGYEQYF.

This clonotype showed up just a few times. The chain links TRBV9 to TRBJ2-1; TRBD2 matches at 7 bases. V lost 4 bases to trimming and J lost 3 bases; unmatched junction nucleotides: 16. This CDR3 contains 18 residues. Germline V gene sequence: CDR1 SGDLS, CDR2 YYNGEE. This chain's CDR3 is CASSIDLSASGGYNEQFF. In DNA, the CDR3 is TGTGCCAGCAGCATAGACCTTTCCGCTAGCGGAGGCTACAATGAGCAGTTCTTC.

Only a few counts were recorded for this clonotype. The J gene is TRBJ2-1, the V gene TRBV6-6; D possibly corresponds to TRBD1 (6 bases). V lost 7 bases and J 4 bases, leaving 17 bases between the germline ends. In germline, CDR1 is MNHNY, CDR2 SVGAGI (reference sequence). CDR3 length: 15 residues. The CDR3 sequence is CASTPTLGAYNEQFF. As DNA, the CDR3 is TGTGCCAGCACCCCAACCCTGGGGGCTTACAATGAGCAGTTCTTC.

This clonotype was detected a few times. V usage is TRBV7-9 and J usage is TRBJ2-1; TRBD2 matches at 7 bases. Trimming cost V 2 bases and J 7 bases; bases outside gene matches: 5. CDR1 SEHNR and CDR2 FQNEAQ come from the germline V gene (reference sequence). There are 14 residues in the CDR3. CDR3 region: CASSLPGGPNEQFF. CDR3 sequence (DNA): TGTGCCAGCAGCTTACCGGGAGGCCCAAATGAGCAGTTCTTC.

The chain employs TRBV20-1 and TRBJ2-2, with TRBD2 identical over 13 bases. J was trimmed by 2 bases and V by 5 bases; bases with no gene match: 8. The CDR3 extends over 17 amino acids. Germline V lookup: CDR1 DFQATT, CDR2 SNEGSKA (reference sequence). The CDR3 loop is CSARRLAGGSNTGELFF. CDR3 DNA sequence: TGCAGTGCTCGTAGACTAGCGGGAGGCTCTAACACCGGGGAGCTGTTTTTT.

The chain combines TRBV24-1 with TRBJ2-3, with 11 positions matching TRBD1. Germline assignment: CDR1 KGHDR and CDR2 SFDVKD. V lost 9 bases and J lost 5; bases outside the gene matches: 0. The CDR3 runs 12 residues. The CDR3 reads CATGTGGDTQYF. In DNA, the CDR3 is TGTGCCACCGGGACAGGGGGAGATACGCAGTATTTT.

This clonotype showed up just a few times. The CDR3 coding sequence is TGTGCCAGCAGCGTTGGGCAGGGGATTGAGACCCAGTACTTC. Amino acid sequence: CASSVGQGIETQYF. The J gene is TRBJ2-5, the V gene TRBV9, with D possibly being TRBD1 (6 bases). This CDR3 contains 14 residues. CDR1 and CDR2 (germline): SGDLS, YYNGEE. The V gene lost 2 bases and the J gene lost 5 bases, with 13 bases spanning the gap. The entire variable domain, with the rest obtained from reference TRBV9 and TRBJ2-5, is as follows: DSGVTQTPKHLITATGQRVTLRCSPRSGDLSVYWYQQSLDQGLQFLIQYYNGEERAKGNILERFSAQQFPDLHSELNLSSLELGDSALYFCASSVGQGIETQYFGPGTRLLVL.